This TCR beta chain was profiled in a study of response to subunit inactivated influenza vaccine. Germline CDR1 and CDR2: SGHRS and YFSETQ. With V trimmed by 6 bases and J by 5 bases, 8 bases remained unmatched. CDR3 length: 14 amino acids. TCRdb analysed the RT-PCR reads with MiXCR anew, one entry per CDR3 protein. This sample has 500,000 to 600,000 distinct CDR3 sequences; approximately 7.1% occur once, and the top ten carry 10% to 15%. This sample comprised PBMCs from blood, obtained roughly 24 months after vaccination. The chain couples TRBV5-1 to TRBJ2-7, with 10 bases fitting TRBD1. The sequence derives from a man aged 45 to 70 who received an inactivated influenza vaccine. Written as DNA, the CDR3 is TGCGCCAGCACCCGAGGGGACAGGGGTCACGAGCAGTACTTC. Its protein is CASTRGDRGHEQYF.